This TCR beta chain appears in the sequencing data of a study of PD-1 blockade in classical Hodgkin lymphoma. Study-wide results and caveats: Whoever responded completely had baseline diversity much like that seen in newly diagnosed patients.

As for time point: cycle 4 day 1 (C4D1), after about 6 weeks of nivolumab. Every patient had relapsed following autologous stem cell transplantation, and cohorts differed in brentuximab vedotin exposure. From thawed PBMCs, CD8+ T cells were isolated by magnetic negative selection. TCRdb keeps only in-frame clones here, not all; method: immunoSEQ multiplex PCR. This table holds approximately 8,400 clones, roughly four fifths found once. Concerning this clone: Antigen specificity is unknown.

This CDR3 is built from 17 residues. Per germline, CDR1 SGHTA and CDR2 FQGNSA. V gave up 2 bases and J gave up 5 bases; unmatched junction bases: 14. The clonotype was recovered from a human donor with classical Hodgkin lymphoma. The chain links TRBV7-2 to TRBJ1-2, with 7 nucleotides matching TRBD1. Material: CD8+ T cells from blood, obtained before the fourth cycle of nivolumab. The CDR3 spells CASSLMVEGAVGYGYTF. Here the CDR3 DNA reads TGTGCCAGCAGCTTAATGGTTGAGGGGGCAGTAGGGTATGGCTACACCTTC.